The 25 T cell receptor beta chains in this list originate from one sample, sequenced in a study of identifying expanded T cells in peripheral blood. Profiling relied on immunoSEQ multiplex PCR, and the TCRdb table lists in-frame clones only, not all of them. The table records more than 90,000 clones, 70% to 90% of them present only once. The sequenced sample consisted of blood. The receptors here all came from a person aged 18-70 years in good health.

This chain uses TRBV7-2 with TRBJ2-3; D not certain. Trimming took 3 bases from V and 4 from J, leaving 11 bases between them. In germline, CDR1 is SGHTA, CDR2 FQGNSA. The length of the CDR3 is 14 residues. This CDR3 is CASSFRPVPDTQYF. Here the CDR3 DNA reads TGTGCCAGCAGCTTCCGGCCGGTACCAGATACGCAGTATTTT.

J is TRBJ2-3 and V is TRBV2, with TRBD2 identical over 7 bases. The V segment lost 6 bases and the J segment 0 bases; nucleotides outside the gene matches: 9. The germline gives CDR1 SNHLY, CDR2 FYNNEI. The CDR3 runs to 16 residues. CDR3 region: CASRLRGTISTDTQYF. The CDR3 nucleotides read TGTGCCAGCAGGTTGCGGGGGACCATAAGCACAGATACGCAGTATTTT.

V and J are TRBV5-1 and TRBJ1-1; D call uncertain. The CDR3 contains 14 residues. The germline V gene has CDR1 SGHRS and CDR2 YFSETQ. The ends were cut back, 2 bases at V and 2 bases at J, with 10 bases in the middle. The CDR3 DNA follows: TGCGCCAGCAGCTTCGAACACAGAAACACTGAAGCTTTCTTT. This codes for CASSFEHRNTEAFF. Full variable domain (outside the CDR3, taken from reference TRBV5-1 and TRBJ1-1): KAGVTQTPRYLIKTRGQQVTLSCSPISGHRSVSWYQQTPGQGLQFLFEYFSETQRNKGNFPGRFSGRQFSNSRSEMNVSTLELGDSALYLCASSFEHRNTEAFFGQGTRLTVV.

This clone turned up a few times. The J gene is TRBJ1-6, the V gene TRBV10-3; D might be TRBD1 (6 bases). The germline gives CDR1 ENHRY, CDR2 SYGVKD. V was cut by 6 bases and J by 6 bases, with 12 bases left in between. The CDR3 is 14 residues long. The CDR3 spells CAIRGQSANSPLHF. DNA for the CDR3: TGTGCCATCAGAGGACAGTCCGCTAATTCACCCCTCCACTTT.

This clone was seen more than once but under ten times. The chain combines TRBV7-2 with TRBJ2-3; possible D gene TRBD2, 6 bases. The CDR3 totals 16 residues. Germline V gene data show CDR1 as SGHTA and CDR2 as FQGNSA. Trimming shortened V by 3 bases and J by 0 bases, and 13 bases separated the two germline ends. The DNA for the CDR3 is TGTGCCAGCAGCTTTCTGGGCGGGACTAGCACAGATACGCAGTATTTT. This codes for CASSFLGGTSTDTQYF.

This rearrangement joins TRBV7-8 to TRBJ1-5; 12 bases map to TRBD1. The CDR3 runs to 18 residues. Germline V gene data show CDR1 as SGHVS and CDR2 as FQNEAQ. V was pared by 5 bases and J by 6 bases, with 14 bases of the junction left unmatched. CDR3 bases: TGTGCCAGCAGCCTCAGCAGCGCGGGACAGGGGGCTTCTCAGCCCCAGCATTTT. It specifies CASSLSSAGQGASQPQHF.

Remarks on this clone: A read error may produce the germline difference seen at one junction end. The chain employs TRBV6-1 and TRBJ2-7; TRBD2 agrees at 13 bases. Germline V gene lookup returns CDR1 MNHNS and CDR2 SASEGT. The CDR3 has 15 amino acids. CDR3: CASSDLTSGGPAPGF. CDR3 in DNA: TGTGCCAGCAGTGACTTGACTAGCGGGGGGCCTGCCCCAGGCTTC.

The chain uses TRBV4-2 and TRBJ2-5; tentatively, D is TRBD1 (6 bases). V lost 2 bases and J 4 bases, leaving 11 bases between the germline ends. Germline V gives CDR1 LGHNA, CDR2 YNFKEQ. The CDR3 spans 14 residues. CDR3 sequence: CASSQNRDPETQYF. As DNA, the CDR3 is TGTGCCAGCAGCCAAAACAGGGACCCAGAGACCCAGTACTTC.

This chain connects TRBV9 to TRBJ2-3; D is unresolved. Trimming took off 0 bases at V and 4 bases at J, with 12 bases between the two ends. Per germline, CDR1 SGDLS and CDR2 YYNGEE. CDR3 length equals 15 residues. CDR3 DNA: TGTGCCAGCAGCGTAGTGGGCACGCACGCAGATACGCAGTATTTT. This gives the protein CASSVVGTHADTQYF.

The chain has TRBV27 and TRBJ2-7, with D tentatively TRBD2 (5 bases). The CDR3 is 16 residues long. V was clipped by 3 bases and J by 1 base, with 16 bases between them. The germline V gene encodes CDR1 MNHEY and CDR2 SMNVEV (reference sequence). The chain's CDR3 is CASSFGGSDISYEQYF. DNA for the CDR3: TGTGCCAGCAGTTTCGGCGGGTCAGACATTTCCTACGAGCAGTACTTC.

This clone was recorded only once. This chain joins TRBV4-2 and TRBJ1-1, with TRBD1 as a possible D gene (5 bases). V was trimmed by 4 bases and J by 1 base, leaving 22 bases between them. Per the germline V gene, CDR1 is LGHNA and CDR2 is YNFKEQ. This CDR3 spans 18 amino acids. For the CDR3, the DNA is TGTGCCAGCAGCCTCAGGATGGGATCCGGGGGGACGAACACTGAAGCTTTCTTT. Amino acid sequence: CASSLRMGSGGTNTEAFF.

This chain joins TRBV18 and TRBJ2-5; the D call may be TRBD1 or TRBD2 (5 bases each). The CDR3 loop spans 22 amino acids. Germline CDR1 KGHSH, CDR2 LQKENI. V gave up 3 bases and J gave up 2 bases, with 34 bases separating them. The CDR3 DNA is TGTGCCAGCTCACCTTCCGACTGGCAGGGAAGGTCTAAGCGGAACTCTCAAGAGACCCAGTACTTC. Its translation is CASSPSDWQGRSKRNSQETQYF.

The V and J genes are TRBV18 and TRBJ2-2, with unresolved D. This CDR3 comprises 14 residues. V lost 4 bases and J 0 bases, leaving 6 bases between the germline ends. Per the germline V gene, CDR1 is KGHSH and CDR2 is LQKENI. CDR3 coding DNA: TGTGCCAGCTCACAGGAGACGAACACCGGGGAGCTGTTTTTT. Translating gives CASSQETNTGELFF. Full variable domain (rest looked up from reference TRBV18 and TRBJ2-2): NAGVMQNPRHLVRRRGQEARLRCSPMKGHSHVYWYRQLPEEGLKFMVYLQKENIIDESGMPKERFSAEFPKEGPSILRIQQVVRGDSAAYFCASSQETNTGELFFGEGSRLTVL.

CDR3 sequence reads: CASSQNGGPMYEQYF. The DNA for the CDR3 is TGTGCCAGCAGCCAGAATGGGGGCCCCATGTACGAGCAGTACTTC. V is TRBV11-2 and J is TRBJ2-7; perhaps TRBD1 as D (6 bases). Between the trimmed V and J ends, which lost 5 bases and 4 bases, there was a span of 18 bases. The CDR3 loop spans 15 amino acids. CDR1 is SGHAT, CDR2 FQNNGV, per germline.

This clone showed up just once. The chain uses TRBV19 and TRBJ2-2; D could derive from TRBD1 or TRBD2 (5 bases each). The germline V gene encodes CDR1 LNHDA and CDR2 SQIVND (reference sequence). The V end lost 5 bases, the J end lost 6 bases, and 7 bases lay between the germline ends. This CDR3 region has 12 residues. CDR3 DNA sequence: TGTGCCAGTAGTGGGGACGCCGGGGAGCTGTTTTTT. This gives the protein CASSGDAGELFF. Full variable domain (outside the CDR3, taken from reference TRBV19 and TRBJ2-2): DGGITQSPKYLFRKEGQNVTLSCEQNLNHDAMYWYRQDPGQGLRLIYYSQIVNDFQKGDIAEGYSVSREKKESFPLTVTSAQKNPTAFYLCASSGDAGELFFGEGSRLTVL.

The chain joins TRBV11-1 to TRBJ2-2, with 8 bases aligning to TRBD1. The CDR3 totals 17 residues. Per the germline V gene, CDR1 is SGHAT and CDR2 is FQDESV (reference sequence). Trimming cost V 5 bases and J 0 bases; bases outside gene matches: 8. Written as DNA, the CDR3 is TGTGCCAGCAGCAACCACAAGACAGGGGCGAACACCGGGGAGCTGTTTTTT. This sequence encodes CASSNHKTGANTGELFF.

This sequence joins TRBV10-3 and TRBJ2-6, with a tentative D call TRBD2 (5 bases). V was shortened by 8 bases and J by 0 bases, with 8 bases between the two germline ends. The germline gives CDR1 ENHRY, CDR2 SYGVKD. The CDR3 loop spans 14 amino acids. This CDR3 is CAIEGGSGANVLTF. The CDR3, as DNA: TGTGCCATCGAGGGCGGCTCTGGGGCCAACGTCCTGACTTTC.

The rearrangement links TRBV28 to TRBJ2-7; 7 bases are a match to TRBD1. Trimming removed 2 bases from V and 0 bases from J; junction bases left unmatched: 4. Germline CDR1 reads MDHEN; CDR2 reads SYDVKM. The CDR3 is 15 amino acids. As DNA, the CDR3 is TGTGCCAGCAGTTTAAGACAGGGCAACTCCTACGAGCAGTACTTC. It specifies CASSLRQGNSYEQYF.

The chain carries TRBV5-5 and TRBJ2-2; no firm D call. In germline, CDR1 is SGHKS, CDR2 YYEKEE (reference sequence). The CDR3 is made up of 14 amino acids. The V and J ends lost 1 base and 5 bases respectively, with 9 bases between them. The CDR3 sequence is CASSLWATTGELFF. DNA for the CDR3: TGTGCCAGCAGCTTGTGGGCTACGACCGGGGAGCTGTTTTTT.

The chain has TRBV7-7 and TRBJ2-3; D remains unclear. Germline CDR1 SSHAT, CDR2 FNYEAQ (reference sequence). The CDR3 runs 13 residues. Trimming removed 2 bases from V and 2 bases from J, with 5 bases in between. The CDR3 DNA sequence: TGTGCCAGCAGCTTATATCTCACAGATACGCAGTATTTT. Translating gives CASSLYLTDTQYF. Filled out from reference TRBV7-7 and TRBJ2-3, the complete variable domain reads GAGVSQSPRYKVTKRGQDVTLRCDPISSHATLYWYQQALGQGPEFLTYFNYEAQPDKSGLPSDRFSAERPEGSISTLTIQRTEQRDSAMYRCASSLYLTDTQYFGPGTRLTVL.

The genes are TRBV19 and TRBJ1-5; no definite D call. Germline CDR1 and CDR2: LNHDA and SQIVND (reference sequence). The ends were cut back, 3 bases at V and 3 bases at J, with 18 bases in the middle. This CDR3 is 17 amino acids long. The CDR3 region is CASSIRKEPPNNQPQHF. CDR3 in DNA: TGTGCCAGTAGTATTCGTAAAGAACCGCCAAACAATCAGCCCCAGCATTTT.

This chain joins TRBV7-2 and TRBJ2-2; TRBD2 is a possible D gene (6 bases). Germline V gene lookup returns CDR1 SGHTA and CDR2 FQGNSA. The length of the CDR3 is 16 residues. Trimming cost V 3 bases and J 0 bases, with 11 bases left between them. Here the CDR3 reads CASSFAGTPNTGELFF. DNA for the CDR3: TGTGCCAGCAGCTTTGCAGGGACTCCGAACACCGGGGAGCTGTTTTTT. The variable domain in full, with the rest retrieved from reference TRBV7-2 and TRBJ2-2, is GAGVSQSPSNKVTEKGKDVELRCDPISGHTALYWYRQSLGQGLEFLIYFQGNSAPDKSGLPSDRFSAERTGGSVSTLTIQRTQQEDSAVYLCASSFAGTPNTGELFFGEGSRLTVL.

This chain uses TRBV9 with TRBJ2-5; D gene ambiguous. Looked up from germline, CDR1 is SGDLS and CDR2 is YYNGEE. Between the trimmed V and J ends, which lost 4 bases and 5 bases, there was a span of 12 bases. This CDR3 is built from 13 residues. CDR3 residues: CASSLSTEETQYF. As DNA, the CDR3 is TGTGCCAGCAGCTTATCGACGGAGGAGACCCAGTACTTC.

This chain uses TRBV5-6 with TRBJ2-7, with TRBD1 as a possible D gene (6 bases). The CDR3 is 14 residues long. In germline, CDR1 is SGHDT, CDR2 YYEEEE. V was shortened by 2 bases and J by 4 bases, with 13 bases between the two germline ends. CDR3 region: CASSFNREPYEQYF. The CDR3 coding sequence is TGTGCCAGCAGCTTTAACAGGGAACCATACGAGCAGTACTTC. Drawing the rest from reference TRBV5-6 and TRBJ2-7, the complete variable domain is DAGVTQSPTHLIKTRGQQVTLRCSPKSGHDTVSWYQQALGQGPQFIFQYYEEEERQRGNFPDRFSGHQFPNYSSELNVNALLLGDSALYLCASSFNREPYEQYFGPGTRLTVT.

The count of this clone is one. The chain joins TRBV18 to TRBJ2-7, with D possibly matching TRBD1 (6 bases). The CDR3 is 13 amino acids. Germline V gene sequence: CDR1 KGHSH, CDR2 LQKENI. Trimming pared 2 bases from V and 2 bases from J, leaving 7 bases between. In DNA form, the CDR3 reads TGTGCCAGCTCACCAACAGGGACCTACGAGCAGTACTTC. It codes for CASSPTGTYEQYF. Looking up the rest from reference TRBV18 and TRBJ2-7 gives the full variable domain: NAGVMQNPRHLVRRRGQEARLRCSPMKGHSHVYWYRQLPEEGLKFMVYLQKENIIDESGMPKERFSAEFPKEGPSILRIQQVVRGDSAAYFCASSPTGTYEQYFGPGTRLTVT.